These 19 T cell receptor beta chains originate from one sample sequenced in a study of T cells in Graves' hyperthyroidism and ophthalmopathy. RNA transcripts gave rise to amplified TCR beta CDR3 regions. A set of HTBI primers served as the primers for a first-round RT-PCR of the TCR CDR3. TCRdb analysed the multiplex PCR reads with MiXCR anew, one entry per CDR3 protein. The sample has under 350,000 distinct CDR3 sequences; around a sixth are singletons. The specimen was blood. These receptors came from a woman aged 45-60 years with Graves' hyperthyroidism.

This clonotype was recorded many times. The J gene is TRBJ2-2, the V gene TRBV11-2; D unresolved. This CDR3 comprises 12 residues. V lost 5 bases and J lost 10, with 11 bases in between. Germline CDR1 is SGHAT and CDR2 is FQNNGV. CDR3 nucleotide sequence: TGTGCCAGCAGCAAATGGGTGGCGGAGCTGTTTTTT. The encoded protein is CASSKWVAELFF. Full variable domain (remainder filled in from reference TRBV11-2 and TRBJ2-2): EAGVAQSPRYKIIEKRQSVAFWCNPISGHATLYWYQQILGQGPKLLIQFQNNGVVDDSQLPKDRFSAERLKGVDSTLKIQPAKLEDSAVYLCASSKWVAELFFGEGSRLTVL.

The chain employs TRBV6-1 and TRBJ1-1; D possibly corresponds to TRBD1 (5 bases). The CDR3 covers 16 residues. CDR1 MNHNS and CDR2 SASEGT come from the germline V gene. V gave up 4 bases and J gave up 1 base, with 16 bases separating them. CDR3 in amino acids: CASSAPTRTGNTEAFF. In DNA, the CDR3 is TGTGCCAGCAGTGCCCCTACCCGTACAGGGAACACTGAAGCTTTCTTT.

The V and J genes are TRBV12-3 or TRBV12-4 and TRBJ1-1; D is perhaps TRBD1 (5 bases). Between the trimmed V and J ends, which lost 10 bases and 2 bases, there was a span of 17 bases. This CDR3 region has 14 residues. The CDR3 region is CATRTLDINTEAFF. CDR3 nucleotide sequence: TGTGCCACCCGTACCTTGGACATTAACACTGAAGCTTTCTTT.

The gene calls are TRBV20-1 and TRBJ2-1; 8 positions match TRBD2. The V gene end was trimmed by 1 base and the J gene end by 6 bases; junction bases not matched to a gene: 2. The CDR3 loop spans 13 amino acids. Germline lookup yields CDR1 DFQATT and CDR2 SNEGSKA (reference sequence). The CDR3 region has the DNA TGCAGTGCTAGAGGGACTAGCACCAATGAGCAGTTCTTC. Its protein product is CSARGTSTNEQFF.

Many counts were recorded for this clonotype. The chain links TRBV3-1 to TRBJ1-1; 7 bases agree with TRBD1. CDR1 and CDR2 (germline): LGHDT, YNNKEL (reference sequence). This CDR3 comprises 14 residues. The J segment lost 3 bases and the V segment lost 4 bases, leaving 5 bases of the junction unmatched. The CDR3 DNA reads as TGTGCCAGCAGCCCTGGGACAGTAGACACTGAAGCTTTCTTT. Its protein product is CASSPGTVDTEAFF.

The V and J genes are TRBV6-6 and TRBJ1-2; unclear D gene. Germline V gene sequence: CDR1 MNHNY, CDR2 SVGAGI (reference sequence). This CDR3 comprises 15 residues. V shed 0 bases and J shed 0 bases, with 8 bases lying between them. CDR3 protein: CASSYSGRPNYGYTF. For the CDR3, the DNA is TGTGCCAGCAGTTACTCGGGCAGACCTAACTATGGCTACACCTTC.

The genes are TRBV7-9 and TRBJ2-3; 13 bases line up with TRBD2. In germline, CDR1 is SEHNR, CDR2 FQNEAQ (reference sequence). The CDR3 covers 18 residues. Trimming took 5 bases from V and 0 from J; bases not matched to a gene: 8. The CDR3 spells CASSPTGTSGESTDTQYF. The CDR3 coding sequence is TGTGCCAGCAGCCCAACCGGGACTAGCGGGGAAAGCACAGATACGCAGTATTTT.

This clonotype was found a few times. V is TRBV20-1 and J is TRBJ2-2, with 7 bases identical to TRBD1. V lost 6 bases, J lost 2 bases, and 9 bases stayed unmatched. The CDR3 runs to 15 residues. CDR1 is DFQATT, CDR2 SNEGSKA, per germline (reference sequence). The CDR3 nucleotides read TGCAGTGCCACGCAGGGGGTCCCCAACACCGGGGAGCTGTTTTTT. This codes for CSATQGVPNTGELFF.

This clonotype was detected ten times or more. DNA of the CDR3: TGCAGTGCTACACCTATAGCGAGGACCAACTACGAGCAGTACTTC. Translation: CSATPIARTNYEQYF. The chain carries TRBV20-1 and TRBJ2-7; maybe TRBD2 (5 bases). Germline assignment: CDR1 DFQATT and CDR2 SNEGSKA (reference sequence). Deletions cut 4 bases from V and 3 bases from J, with 19 bases between. There are 15 residues in the CDR3.

This clonotype has a count of ten or more. The chain uses TRBV5-1 and TRBJ2-3; 10 positions match TRBD2. The CDR3 covers 16 residues. From germline, CDR1 is SGHRS and CDR2 YFSETQ. V lost 0 bases to trimming and J lost 1 base; unmatched junction nucleotides: 2. The CDR3 DNA follows: TGCGCCAGCAGCTTGGAAGGGACTAGCGGCACAGATACGCAGTATTTT. Its protein product is CASSLEGTSGTDTQYF. Full variable domain (outside the CDR3, taken from reference TRBV5-1 and TRBJ2-3): KAGVTQTPRYLIKTRGQQVTLSCSPISGHRSVSWYQQTPGQGLQFLFEYFSETQRNKGNFPGRFSGRQFSNSRSEMNVSTLELGDSALYLCASSLEGTSGTDTQYFGPGTRLTVL.

This clonotype was seen at least ten times. This chain connects TRBV20-1 to TRBJ2-3; 8 bases map to TRBD2. The CDR3 loop spans 15 amino acids. Germline V gives CDR1 DFQATT, CDR2 SNEGSKA (reference sequence). J lost 6 bases, V lost 0 bases, and 8 bases had no gene match. The CDR3 coding sequence is TGCAGTGCTAGAGACGACGGACTAGCATCGGATACGCAGTATTTT. Translating it yields CSARDDGLASDTQYF.

This clonotype was seen at least ten times. In DNA, the CDR3 is TGTGCCAGCACCAAAGACAGGGGGCTCCTCCCGCATCAGCCCCAGCATTTT. It is translated as CASTKDRGLLPHQPQHF. The V gene is TRBV6-2 or TRBV6-3, the J gene TRBJ1-5; 10 positions agree with TRBD1. Germline V gene lookup returns CDR1 MNHEY and CDR2 SVGEGT. This CDR3 comprises 17 residues. V trimming: 7 bases; J trimming: 5 bases; junction bases outside the gene matches: 14.

V usage is TRBV4-1 and J usage is TRBJ2-1, with a weak D call TRBD1 (5 bases). In germline, CDR1 is MGHRA, CDR2 YSYEKL. V lost 4 bases and J lost 11, with 12 bases in between. The CDR3 is made up of 12 amino acids. In DNA form, the CDR3 reads TGCGCCAGCAGCCTAGGGGTCGATAAGCAGTTCTTC. Protein product: CASSLGVDKQFF.

This clonotype was observed a few times. The chain recombines TRBV6-1 with TRBJ1-5; unclear D gene. The V gene lost 1 base and the J gene lost 0 bases, with 16 bases spanning the gap. CDR3 size: 18 residues. Per the germline V gene, CDR1 is MNHNS and CDR2 is SASEGT. The CDR3 nucleotides read TGTGCCAGCAGTGAAGTAGGGTATGTTCGTTATAGCAATCAGCCCCAGCATTTT. Its protein is CASSEVGYVRYSNQPQHF.

The chain carries TRBV10-3 and TRBJ2-1; 10 nucleotides agree with TRBD1. The V gene's germline CDR1 is ENHRY and CDR2 SYGVKD. V shed 6 bases and J 2 bases; nucleotides not matched to a gene: 7. The CDR3 contains 16 residues. The CDR3 reads CAIRRQGASAYNEQFF. DNA for the CDR3: TGTGCCATCAGAAGACAGGGGGCAAGCGCCTACAATGAGCAGTTCTTC.

This clonotype showed up just a few times. V and J are TRBV29-1 and TRBJ2-1, with no clear D. This CDR3 comprises 16 residues. CDR1 SQVTM and CDR2 ANQGSEA come from the germline V gene. Trimming pared 6 bases from V and 0 bases from J, leaving 18 bases between. CDR3 sequence reads: CSVPGADGDSYNEQFF. CDR3 in DNA: TGCAGCGTCCCGGGTGCTGACGGAGACTCCTACAATGAGCAGTTCTTC.

This clonotype has a count of ten or more. In nucleotides, the CDR3 is TGTGCCATAGAGGACATGACGAACACCGGGGAGCTGTTTTTT. Its translation is CAIEDMTNTGELFF. The J gene is TRBJ2-2, the V gene TRBV24-1; D possibly corresponds to TRBD1 (5 bases). The CDR3 is 14 residues long. V lost 11 bases and J lost 0, with 12 bases in between. Germline V gene sequence: CDR1 KGHDR, CDR2 SFDVKD.

This clonotype has at least ten counts. The chain employs TRBV12-3 or TRBV12-4 and TRBJ1-1; 8 positions agree with TRBD1. This CDR3 comprises 13 residues. Trimming took 4 bases from V and 5 from J; bases not matched to a gene: 3. CDR3 region: CASSSDRGTEAFF. The CDR3 nucleotides read TGTGCCAGCAGTTCCGACAGGGGTACTGAAGCTTTCTTT.

This clonotype was seen at least ten times. The chain is built from TRBV20-1 and TRBJ1-2; 7 bases align to TRBD1. CDR1 and CDR2 (germline): DFQATT, SNEGSKA (reference sequence). The ends lost 1 base at V and 3 bases at J; junction bases unmatched: 5. This CDR3 region has 14 residues. CDR3 nucleotides: TGCAGTGCTAGAGGGGACAGCGGTTACTATGGCTACACCTTC. Translated: CSARGDSGYYGYTF.